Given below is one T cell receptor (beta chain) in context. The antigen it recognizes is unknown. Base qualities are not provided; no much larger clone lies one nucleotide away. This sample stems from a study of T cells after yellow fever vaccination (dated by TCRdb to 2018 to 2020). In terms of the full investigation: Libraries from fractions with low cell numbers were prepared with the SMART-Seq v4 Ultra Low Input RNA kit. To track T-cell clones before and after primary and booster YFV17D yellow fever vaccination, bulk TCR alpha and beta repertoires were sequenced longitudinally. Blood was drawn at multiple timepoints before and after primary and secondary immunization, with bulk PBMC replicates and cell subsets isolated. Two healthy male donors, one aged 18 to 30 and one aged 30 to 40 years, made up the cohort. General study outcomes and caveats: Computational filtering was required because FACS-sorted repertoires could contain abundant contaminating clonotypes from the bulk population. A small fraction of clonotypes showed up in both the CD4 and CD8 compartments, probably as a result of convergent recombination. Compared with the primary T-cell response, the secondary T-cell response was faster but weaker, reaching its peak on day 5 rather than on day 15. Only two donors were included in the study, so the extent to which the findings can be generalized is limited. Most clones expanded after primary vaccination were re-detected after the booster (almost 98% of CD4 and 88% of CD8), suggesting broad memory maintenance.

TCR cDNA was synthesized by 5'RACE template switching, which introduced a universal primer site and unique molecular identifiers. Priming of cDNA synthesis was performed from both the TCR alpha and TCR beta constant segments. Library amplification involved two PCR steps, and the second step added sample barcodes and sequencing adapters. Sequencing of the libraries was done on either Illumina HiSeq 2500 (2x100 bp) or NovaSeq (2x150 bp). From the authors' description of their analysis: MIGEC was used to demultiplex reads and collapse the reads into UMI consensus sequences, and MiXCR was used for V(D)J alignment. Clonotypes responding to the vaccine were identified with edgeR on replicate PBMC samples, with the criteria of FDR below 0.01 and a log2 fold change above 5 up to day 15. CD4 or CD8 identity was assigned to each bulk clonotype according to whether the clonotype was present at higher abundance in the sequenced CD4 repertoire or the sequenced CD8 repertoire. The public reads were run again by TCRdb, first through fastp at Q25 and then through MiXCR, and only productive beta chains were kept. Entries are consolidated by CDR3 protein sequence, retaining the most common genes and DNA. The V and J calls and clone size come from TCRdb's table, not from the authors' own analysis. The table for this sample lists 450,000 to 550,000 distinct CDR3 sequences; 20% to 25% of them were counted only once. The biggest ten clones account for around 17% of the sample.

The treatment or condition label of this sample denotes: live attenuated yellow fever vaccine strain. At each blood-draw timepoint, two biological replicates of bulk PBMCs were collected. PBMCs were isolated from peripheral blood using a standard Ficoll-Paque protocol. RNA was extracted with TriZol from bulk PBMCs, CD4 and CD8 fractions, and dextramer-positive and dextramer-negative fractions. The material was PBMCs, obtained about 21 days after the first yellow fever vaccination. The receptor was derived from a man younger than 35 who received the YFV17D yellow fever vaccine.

At the DNA level, the sequence is TGTGCCAGCAGTTGGAAGGGGCATCACCAGTTCTTC. This yields the protein CASSWKGHHQFF. The rearrangement joined TRBV28 to TRBJ2-1, and TRBD1 may be the D gene, going by 5 matching bases. V loses 4 bases of germline sequence and J loses 13 bases, and the interval between the two ends is 14 bases. The CDR3 runs 12 amino acids, cysteine and phenylalanine included. The DNA shown is the 36-base CDR3, in frame from base 1. According to the germline V gene, CDR1 reads MDHEN and CDR2 reads SYDVKM.